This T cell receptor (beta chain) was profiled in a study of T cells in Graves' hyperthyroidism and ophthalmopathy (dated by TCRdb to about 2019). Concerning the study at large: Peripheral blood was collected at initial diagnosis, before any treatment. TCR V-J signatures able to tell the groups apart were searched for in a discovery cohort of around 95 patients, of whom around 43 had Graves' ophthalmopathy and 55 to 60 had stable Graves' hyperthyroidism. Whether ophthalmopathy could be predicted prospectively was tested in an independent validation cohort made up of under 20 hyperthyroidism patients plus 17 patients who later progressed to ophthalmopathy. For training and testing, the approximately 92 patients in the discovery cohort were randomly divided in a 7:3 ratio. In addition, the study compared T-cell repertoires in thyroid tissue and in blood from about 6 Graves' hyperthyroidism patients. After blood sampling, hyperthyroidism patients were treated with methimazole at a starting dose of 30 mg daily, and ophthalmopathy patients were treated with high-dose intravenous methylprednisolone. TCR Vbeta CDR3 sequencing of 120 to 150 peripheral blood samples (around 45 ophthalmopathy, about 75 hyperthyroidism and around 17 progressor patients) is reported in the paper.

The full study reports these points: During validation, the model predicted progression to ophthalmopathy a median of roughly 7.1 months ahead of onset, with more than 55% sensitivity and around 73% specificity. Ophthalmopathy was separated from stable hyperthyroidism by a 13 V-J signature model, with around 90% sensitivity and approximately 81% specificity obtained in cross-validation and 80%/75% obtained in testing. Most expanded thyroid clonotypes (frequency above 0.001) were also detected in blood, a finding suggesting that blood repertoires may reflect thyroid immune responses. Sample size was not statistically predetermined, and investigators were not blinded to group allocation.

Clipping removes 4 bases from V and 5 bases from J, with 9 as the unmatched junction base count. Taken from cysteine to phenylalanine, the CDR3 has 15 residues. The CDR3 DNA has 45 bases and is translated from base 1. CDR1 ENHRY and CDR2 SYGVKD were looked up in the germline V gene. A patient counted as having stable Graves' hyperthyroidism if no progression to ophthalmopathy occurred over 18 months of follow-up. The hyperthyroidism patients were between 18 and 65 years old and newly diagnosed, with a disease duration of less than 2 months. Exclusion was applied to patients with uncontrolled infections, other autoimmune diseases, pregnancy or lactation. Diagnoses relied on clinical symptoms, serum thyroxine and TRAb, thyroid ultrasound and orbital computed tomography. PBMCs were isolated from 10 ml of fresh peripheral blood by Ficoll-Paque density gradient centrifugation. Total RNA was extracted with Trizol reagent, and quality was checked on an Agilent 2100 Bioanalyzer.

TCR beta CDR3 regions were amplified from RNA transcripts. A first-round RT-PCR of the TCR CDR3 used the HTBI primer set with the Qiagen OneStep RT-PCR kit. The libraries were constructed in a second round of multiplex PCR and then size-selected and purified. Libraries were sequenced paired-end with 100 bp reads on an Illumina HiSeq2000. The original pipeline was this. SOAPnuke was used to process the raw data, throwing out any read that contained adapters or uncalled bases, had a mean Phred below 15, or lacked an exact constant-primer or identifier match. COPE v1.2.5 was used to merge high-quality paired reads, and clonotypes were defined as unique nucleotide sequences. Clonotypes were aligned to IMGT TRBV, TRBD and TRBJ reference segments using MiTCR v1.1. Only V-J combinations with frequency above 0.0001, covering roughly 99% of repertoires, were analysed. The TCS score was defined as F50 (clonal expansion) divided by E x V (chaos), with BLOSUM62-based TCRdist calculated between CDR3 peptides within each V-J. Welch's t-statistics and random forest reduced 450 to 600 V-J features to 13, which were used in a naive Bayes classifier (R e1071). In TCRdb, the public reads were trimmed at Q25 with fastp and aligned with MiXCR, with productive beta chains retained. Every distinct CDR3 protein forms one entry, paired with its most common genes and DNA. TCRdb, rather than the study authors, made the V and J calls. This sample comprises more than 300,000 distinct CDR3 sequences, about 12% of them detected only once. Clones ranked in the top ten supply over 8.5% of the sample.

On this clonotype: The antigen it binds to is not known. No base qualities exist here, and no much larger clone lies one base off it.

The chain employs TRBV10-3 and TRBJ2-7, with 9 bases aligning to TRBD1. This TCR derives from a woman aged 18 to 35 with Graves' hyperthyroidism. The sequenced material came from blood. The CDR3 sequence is CAISGGQGSSNEQYF. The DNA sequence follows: TGTGCCATCAGTGGGGGACAGGGATCTTCCAACGAGCAGTACTTC.